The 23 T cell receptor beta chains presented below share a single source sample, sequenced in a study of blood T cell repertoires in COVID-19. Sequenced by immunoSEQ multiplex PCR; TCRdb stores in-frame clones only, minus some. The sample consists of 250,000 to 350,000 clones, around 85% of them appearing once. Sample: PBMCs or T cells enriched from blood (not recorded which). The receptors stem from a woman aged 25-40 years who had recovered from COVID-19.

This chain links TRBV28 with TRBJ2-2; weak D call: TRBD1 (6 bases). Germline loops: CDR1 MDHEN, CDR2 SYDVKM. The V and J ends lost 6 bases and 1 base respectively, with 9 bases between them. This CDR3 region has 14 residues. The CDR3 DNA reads TGTGCCAGCAGATCAGGGGTGAACACCGGGGAGCTGTTTTTT. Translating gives CASRSGVNTGELFF.

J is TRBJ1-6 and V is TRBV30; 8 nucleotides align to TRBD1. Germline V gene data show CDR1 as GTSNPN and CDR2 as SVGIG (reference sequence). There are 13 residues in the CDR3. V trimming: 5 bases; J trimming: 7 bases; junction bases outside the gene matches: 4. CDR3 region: CAWGQGPNSPLHF. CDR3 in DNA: TGTGCCTGGGGACAGGGCCCGAATTCACCCCTCCACTTT.

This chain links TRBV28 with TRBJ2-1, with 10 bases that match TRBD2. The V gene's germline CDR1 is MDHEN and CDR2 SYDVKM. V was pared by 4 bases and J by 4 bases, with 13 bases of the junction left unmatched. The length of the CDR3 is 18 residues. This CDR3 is CASSSTTKLLAGYNEQFF. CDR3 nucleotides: TGTGCCAGCAGTTCCACTACTAAACTACTAGCGGGATACAATGAGCAGTTCTTC.

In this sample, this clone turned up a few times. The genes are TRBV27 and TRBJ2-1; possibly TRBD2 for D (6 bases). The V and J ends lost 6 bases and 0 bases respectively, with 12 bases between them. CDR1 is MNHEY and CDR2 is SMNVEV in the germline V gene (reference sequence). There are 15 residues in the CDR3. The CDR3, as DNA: TGTGCCAGCAGAGGAGGGTCGATCTCCTACAATGAGCAGTTCTTC. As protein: CASRGGSISYNEQFF.

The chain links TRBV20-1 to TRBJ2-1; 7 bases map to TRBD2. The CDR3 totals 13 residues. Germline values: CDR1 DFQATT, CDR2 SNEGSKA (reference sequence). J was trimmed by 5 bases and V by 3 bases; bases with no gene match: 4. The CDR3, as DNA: TGCAGTGCTAGTCCAGCGGGGCACAATGAGCAGTTCTTC. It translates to CSASPAGHNEQFF.

The CDR3 DNA sequence: TGTGCCAGCAGATCCCCAGGGGGCGGTGGCTACACCTTC. Its translation is CASRSPGGGGYTF. The V gene is TRBV28, the J gene TRBJ1-2; 8 nucleotides agree with TRBD1. Looked up from germline, CDR1 is MDHEN and CDR2 is SYDVKM. V shed 6 bases, J shed 7 bases, and the junction held 7 bases outside the gene matches. This CDR3 is 13 amino acids long.

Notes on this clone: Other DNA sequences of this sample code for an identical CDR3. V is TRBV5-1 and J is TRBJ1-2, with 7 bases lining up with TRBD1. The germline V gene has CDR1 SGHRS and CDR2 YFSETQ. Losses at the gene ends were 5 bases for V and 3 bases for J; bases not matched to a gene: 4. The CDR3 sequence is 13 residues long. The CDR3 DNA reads TGCGCCAGCAGTTACACAGGGGACTATGGCTACACCTTC. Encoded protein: CASSYTGDYGYTF.

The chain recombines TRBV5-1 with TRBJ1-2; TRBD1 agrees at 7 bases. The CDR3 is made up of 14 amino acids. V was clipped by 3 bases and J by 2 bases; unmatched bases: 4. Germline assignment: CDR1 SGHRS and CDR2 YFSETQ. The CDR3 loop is CASSWGQINYGYTF. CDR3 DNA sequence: TGCGCCAGCAGCTGGGGACAGATAAACTATGGCTACACCTTC.

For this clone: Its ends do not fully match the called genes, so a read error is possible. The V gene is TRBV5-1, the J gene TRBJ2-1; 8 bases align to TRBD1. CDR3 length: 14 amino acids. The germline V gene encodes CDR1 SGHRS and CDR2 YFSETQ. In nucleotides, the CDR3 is TGCGCCAGCAGCTCGCGAACGGACAGGGATGAACAGTTCTTC. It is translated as CASSSRTDRDEQFF.

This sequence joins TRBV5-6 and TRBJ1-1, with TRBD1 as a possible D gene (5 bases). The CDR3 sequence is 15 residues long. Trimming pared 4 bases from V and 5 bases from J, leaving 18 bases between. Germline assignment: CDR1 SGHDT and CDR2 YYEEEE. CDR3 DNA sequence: TGTGCCAGCAGCCCCCGGGACTGGTATAAGACTGAAGCTTTCTTT. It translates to CASSPRDWYKTEAFF.

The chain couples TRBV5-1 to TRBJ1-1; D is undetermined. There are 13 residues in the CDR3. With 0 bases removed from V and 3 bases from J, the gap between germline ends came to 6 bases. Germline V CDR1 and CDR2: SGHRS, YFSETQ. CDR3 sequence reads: CASSLEQYTEAFF. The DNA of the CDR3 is TGCGCCAGCAGCTTGGAACAGTACACTGAAGCTTTCTTT.

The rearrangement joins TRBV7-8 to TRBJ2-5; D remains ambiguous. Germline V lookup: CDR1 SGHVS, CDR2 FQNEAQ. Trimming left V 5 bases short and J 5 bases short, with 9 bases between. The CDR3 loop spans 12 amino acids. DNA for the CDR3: TGTGCCAGCAGCCCCCTCGAGGAGACCCAGTACTTC. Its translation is CASSPLEETQYF.

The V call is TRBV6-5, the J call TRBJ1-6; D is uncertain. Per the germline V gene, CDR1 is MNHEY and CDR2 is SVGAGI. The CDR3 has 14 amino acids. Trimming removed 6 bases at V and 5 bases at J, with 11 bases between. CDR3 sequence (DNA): TGTGCCAGCAGCTCTGGACTGAATAATTCACCCCTCCACTTT. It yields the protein CASSSGLNNSPLHF.

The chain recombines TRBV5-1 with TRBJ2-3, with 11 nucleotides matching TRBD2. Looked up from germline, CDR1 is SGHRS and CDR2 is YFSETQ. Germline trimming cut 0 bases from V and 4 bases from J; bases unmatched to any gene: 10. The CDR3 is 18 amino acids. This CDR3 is CASSLGIVSGRAPDTQYF. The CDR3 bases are TGCGCCAGCAGCTTGGGAATCGTTAGCGGGAGGGCCCCAGATACGCAGTATTTT.

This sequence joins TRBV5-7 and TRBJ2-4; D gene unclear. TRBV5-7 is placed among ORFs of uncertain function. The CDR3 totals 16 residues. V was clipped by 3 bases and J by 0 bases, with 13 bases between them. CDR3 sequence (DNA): TGTGCCAGCAGCTCCGCCTCTATACCAGCCAAAAACATTCAGTACTTC. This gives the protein CASSSASIPAKNIQYF.

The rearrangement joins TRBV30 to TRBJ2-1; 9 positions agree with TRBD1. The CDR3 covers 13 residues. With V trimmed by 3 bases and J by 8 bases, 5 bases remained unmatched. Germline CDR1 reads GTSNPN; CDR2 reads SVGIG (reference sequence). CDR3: CAWSRQGVDEQFF. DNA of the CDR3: TGTGCCTGGAGCCGACAGGGGGTTGATGAGCAGTTCTTC.

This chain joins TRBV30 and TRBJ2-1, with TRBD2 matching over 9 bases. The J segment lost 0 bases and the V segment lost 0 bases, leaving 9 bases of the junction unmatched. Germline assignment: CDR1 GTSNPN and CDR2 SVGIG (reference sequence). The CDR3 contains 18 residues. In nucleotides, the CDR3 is TGTGCCTGGAGTGTAAATAGCGGGGGCCGTAGCTCCTACAATGAGCAGTTCTTC. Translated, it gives CAWSVNSGGRSSYNEQFF.

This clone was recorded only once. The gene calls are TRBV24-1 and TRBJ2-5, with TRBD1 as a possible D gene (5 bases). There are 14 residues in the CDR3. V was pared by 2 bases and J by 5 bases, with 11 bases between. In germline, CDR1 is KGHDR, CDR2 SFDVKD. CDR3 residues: CATSDSTRVETQYF. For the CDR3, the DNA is TGTGCCACCAGTGATTCGACCAGGGTCGAGACCCAGTACTTC.

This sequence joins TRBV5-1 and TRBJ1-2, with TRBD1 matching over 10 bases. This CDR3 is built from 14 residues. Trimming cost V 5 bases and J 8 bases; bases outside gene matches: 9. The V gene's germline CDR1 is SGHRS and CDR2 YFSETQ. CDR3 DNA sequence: TGCGCCAGCAGTTCCGGGACAGGGGATTACGGCTACACCTTC. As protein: CASSSGTGDYGYTF. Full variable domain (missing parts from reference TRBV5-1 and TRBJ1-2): KAGVTQTPRYLIKTRGQQVTLSCSPISGHRSVSWYQQTPGQGLQFLFEYFSETQRNKGNFPGRFSGRQFSNSRSEMNVSTLELGDSALYLCASSSGTGDYGYTFGSGTRLTVV.

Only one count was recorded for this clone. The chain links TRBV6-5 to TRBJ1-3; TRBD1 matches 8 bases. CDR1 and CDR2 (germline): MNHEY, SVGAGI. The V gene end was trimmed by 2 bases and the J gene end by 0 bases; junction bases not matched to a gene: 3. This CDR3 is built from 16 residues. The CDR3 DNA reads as TGTGCCAGCAGTTACGCAGGGGGCATCTCTGGAAACACCATATATTTT. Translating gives CASSYAGGISGNTIYF.

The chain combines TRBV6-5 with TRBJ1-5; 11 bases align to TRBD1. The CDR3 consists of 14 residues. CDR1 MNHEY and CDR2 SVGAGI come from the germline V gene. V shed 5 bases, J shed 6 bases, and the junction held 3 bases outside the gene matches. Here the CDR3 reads CASSMDRGLQPQHF. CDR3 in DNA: TGTGCCAGCAGTATGGACAGGGGGCTTCAGCCCCAGCATTTT.

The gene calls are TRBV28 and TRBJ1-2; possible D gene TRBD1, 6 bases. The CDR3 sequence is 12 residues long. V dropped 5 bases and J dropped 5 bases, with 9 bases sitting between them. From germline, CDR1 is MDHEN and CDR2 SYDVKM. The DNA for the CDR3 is TGTGCCAGCAGTAGGACAGTTTATGGCTACACCTTC. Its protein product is CASSRTVYGYTF.

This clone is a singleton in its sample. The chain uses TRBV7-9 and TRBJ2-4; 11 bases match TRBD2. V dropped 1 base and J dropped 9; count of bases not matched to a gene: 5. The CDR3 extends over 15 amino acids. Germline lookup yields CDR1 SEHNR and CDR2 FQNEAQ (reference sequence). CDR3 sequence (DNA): TGTGCCAGCAGCTTAGATGGGGGACTAGCGGCCATTCAGTACTTC. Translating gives CASSLDGGLAAIQYF.